The present entry profiles one T cell receptor (beta chain) with its context. This record belongs to a study of blood T cell repertoires in COVID-19. Background on the study: T cells, B-cell-depleted T cells, or PBMCs supplied cDNA or gDNA.

Sequencing used immunoSEQ multiplex PCR; TCRdb keeps in-frame clones, though not all of them. Of a few hundred thousand clones in the sample, roughly 87% were seen once. Participant-given clinical history determined each cohort assignment. Sequenced sample: PBMCs or T cells enriched from blood (not recorded which). The sequence came from a woman under 30 who had recovered from COVID-19.

The CDR3 reads CASSLPETVYGYTF. The CDR3 region has the DNA TGTGCCAGCAGCCTTCCGGAGACAGTATATGGCTACACCTTC. The rearrangement joins TRBV5-6 to TRBJ1-2; tentative D call: TRBD1 (5 bases). V lost 4 bases and J lost 5, with 15 bases in between. This CDR3 is 14 amino acids long. CDR1 and CDR2 from the germline V gene are SGHDT and YYEEEE.